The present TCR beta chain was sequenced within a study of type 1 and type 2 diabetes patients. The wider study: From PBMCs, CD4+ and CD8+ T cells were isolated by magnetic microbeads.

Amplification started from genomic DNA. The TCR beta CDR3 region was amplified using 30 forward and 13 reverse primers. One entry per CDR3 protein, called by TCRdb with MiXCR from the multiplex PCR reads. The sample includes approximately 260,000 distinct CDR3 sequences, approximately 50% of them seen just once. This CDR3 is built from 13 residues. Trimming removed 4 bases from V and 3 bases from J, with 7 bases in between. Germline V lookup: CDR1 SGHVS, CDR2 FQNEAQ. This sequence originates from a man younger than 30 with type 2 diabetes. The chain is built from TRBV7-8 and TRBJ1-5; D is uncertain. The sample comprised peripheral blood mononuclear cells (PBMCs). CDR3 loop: CASSSGNNQPQHF. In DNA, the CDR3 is TGTGCCAGCAGCTCCGGGAACAATCAGCCCCAGCATTTT.